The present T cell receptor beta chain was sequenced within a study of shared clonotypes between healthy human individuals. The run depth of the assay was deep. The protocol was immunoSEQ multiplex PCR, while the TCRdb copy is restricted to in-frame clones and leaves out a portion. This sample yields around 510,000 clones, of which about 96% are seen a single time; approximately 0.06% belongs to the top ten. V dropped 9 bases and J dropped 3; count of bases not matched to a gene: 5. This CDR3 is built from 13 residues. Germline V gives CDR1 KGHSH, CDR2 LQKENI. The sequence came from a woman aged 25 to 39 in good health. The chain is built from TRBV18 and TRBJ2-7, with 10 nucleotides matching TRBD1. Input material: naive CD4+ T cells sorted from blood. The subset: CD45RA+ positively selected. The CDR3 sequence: CASGQGGLYEQYF. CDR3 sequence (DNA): TGTGCCAGTGGACAGGGGGGTCTCTACGAGCAGTACTTC.